This T cell receptor beta chain stems from a study of T cell changes during pregnancy in multiple sclerosis. Sequencing used immunoSEQ multiplex PCR; TCRdb keeps in-frame clones, though not all of them. The sample has more than 50,000 clones; roughly 94% are singletons. Trimming removed 5 bases from V and 3 bases from J, with 17 bases in between. The germline V gene has CDR1 LGHNA and CDR2 YSLEER. This CDR3 is built from 15 residues. The starting material was CD8+ T cells from peripheral blood mononuclear cells, obtained after pregnancy. This chain links TRBV4-3 with TRBJ2-7; perhaps TRBD2 as D (5 bases). The source of this sequence is a female donor with multiple sclerosis, enrolled in a pregnancy study. The chain's CDR3 is CASSSSDGGGYEQYF. In nucleotides, the CDR3 is TGCGCCAGCAGCTCCTCGGACGGCGGAGGCTACGAGCAGTACTTC.